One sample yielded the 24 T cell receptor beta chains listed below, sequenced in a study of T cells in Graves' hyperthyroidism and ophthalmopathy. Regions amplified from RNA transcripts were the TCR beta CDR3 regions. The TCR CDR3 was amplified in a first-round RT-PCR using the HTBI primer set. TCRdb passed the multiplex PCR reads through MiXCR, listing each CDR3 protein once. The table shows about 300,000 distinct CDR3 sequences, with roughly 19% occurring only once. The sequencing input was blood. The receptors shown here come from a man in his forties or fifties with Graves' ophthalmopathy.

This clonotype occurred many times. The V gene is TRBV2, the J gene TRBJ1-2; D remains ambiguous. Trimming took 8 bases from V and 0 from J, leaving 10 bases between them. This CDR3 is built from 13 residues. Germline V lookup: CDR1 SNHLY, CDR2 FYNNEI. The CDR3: CASQMSPNYGYTF. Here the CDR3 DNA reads TGTGCCAGCCAGATGAGTCCTAACTATGGCTACACCTTC. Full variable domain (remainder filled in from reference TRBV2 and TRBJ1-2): EPEVTQTPSHQVTQMGQEVILRCVPISNHLYFYWYRQILGQKVEFLVSFYNNEISEKSEIFDDQFSVERPDGSNFTLKIRSTKLEDSAMYFCASQMSPNYGYTFGSGTRLTVV.

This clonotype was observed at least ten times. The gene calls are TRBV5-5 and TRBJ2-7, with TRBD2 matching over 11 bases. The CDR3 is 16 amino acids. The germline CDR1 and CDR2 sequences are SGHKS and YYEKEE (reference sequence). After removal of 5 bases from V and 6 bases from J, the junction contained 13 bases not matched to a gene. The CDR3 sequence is CASSSYPGLAAPEQYF. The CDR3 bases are TGTGCCAGCAGTTCATACCCGGGACTAGCGGCCCCCGAGCAGTACTTC.

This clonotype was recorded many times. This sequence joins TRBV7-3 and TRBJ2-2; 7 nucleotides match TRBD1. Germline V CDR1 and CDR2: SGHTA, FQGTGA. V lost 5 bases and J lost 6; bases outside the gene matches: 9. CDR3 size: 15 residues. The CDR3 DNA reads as TGTGCCAGCAGCGGGCGGACAGGAGGAGCCGGGGAGCTGTTTTTT. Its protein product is CASSGRTGGAGELFF.

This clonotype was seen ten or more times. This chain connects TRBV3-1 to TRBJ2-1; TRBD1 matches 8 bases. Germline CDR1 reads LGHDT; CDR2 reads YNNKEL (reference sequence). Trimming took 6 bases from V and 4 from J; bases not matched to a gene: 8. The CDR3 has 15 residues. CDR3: CASSSGRGQYNEQFF. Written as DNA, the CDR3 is TGTGCCAGCAGTTCCGGCAGGGGGCAATACAATGAGCAGTTCTTC.

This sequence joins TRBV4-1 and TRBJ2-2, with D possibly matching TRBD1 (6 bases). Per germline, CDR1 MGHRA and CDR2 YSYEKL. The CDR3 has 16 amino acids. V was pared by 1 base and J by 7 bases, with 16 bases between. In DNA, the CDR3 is TGCGCCAGCAGCCAAGCTTGGACTCTAGGGGGCGGGGAGCTGTTTTTT. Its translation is CASSQAWTLGGGELFF.

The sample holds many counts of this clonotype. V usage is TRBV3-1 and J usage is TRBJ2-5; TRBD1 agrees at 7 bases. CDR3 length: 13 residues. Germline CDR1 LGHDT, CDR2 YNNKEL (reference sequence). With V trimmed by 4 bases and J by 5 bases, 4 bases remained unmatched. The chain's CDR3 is CASSPTGLETQYF. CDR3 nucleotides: TGTGCCAGCAGCCCGACAGGGTTGGAGACCCAGTACTTC.

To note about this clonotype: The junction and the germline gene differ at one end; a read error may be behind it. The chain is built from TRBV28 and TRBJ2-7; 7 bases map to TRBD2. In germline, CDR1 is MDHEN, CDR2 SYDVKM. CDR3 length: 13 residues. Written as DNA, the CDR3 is TGTGCCGGCAGTGAGGGAGGGCCCCGCGAGCAGTACTTC. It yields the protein CAGSEGGPREQYF.

CDR3 nucleotides: TGTGCCAGCAGCTTGTCGGGGGGCCGTGGCTACACCTTC. This translates into CASSLSGGRGYTF. The chain has TRBV5-6 and TRBJ1-2, with a tentative D call TRBD1 (6 bases). Per the germline V gene, CDR1 is SGHDT and CDR2 is YYEEEE. Trimming removed 1 base at V and 7 bases at J, with 11 bases between. This CDR3 contains 13 residues.

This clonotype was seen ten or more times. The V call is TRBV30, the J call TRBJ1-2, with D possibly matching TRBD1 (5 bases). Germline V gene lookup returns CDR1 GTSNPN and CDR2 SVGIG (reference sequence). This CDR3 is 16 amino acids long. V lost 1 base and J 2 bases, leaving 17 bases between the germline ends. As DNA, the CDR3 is TGTGCCTGGAGTGCCCGACCGGGACTGCCAAACTATGGCTACACCTTC. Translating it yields CAWSARPGLPNYGYTF.

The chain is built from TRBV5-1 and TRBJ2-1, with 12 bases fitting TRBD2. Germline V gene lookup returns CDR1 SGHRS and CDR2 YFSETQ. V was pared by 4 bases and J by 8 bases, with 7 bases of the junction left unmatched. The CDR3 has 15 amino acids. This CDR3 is CASSPSGRARDEQFF. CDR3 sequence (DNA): TGCGCCAGCAGCCCTAGCGGGAGGGCCAGGGATGAGCAGTTCTTC.

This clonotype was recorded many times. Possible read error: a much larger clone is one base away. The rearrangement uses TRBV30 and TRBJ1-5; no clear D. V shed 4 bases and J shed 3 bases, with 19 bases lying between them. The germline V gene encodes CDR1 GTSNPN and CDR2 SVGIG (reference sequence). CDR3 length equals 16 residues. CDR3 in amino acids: CAWNSGGRADNQPQHF. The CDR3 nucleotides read TGTGCCTGGAACTCCGGAGGGAGGGCTGACAATCAGCCCCAGCATTTT.

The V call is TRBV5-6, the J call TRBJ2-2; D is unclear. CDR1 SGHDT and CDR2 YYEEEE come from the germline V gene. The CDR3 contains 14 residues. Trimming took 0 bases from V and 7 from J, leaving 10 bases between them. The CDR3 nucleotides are TGTGCCAGCAGCTTGGCGGACGCAAACGGGGAGCTGTTTTTT. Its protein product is CASSLADANGELFF.

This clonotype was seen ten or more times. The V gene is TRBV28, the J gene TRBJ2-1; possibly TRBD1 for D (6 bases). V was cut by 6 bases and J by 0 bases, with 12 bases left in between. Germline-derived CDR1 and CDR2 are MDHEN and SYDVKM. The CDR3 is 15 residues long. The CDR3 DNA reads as TGTGCCAGCAGCCAGGGGCCTATCTCCTACAATGAGCAGTTCTTC. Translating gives CASSQGPISYNEQFF.

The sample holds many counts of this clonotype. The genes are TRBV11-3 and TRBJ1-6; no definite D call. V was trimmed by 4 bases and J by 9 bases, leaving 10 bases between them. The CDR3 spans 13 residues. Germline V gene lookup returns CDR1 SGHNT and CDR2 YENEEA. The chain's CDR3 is CASSSATGSPLHF. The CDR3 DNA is TGTGCCAGCAGCTCCGCTACTGGTTCACCCCTCCACTTT.

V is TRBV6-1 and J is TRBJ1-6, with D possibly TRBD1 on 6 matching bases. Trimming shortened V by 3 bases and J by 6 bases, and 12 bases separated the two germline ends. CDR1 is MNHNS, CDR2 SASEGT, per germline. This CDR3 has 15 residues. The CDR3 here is CASSDRGVGNSPLHF. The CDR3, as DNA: TGTGCCAGCAGTGATAGGGGGGTCGGTAATTCACCCCTCCACTTT.

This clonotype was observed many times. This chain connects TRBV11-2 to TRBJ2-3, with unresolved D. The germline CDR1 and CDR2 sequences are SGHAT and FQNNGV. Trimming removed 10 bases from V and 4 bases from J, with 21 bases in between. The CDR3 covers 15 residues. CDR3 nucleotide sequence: TGTGCCAACCGTGGGTCCCCCTTAGGCCCAGATACGCAGTATTTT. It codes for CANRGSPLGPDTQYF.

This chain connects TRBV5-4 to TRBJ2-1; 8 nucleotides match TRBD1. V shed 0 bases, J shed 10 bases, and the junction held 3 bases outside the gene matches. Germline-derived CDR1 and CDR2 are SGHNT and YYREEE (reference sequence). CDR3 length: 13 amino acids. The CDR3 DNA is TGTGCCAGCAGCTTGGGGGACAGGAGCGAGCAGTTCTTC. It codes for CASSLGDRSEQFF. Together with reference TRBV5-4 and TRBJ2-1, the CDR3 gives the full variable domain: ETGVTQSPTHLIKTRGQQVTLRCSSQSGHNTVSWYQQALGQGPQFIFQYYREEENGRGNFPPRFSGLQFPNYSSELNVNALELDDSALYLCASSLGDRSEQFFGPGTRLTVL.

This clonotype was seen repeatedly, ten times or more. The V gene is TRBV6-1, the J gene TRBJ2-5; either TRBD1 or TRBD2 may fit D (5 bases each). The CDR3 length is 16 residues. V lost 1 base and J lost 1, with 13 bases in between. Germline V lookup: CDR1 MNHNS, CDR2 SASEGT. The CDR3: CASSEGGSRVQETQYF. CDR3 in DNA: TGTGCCAGCAGTGAAGGGGGGTCTCGGGTCCAAGAGACCCAGTACTTC.

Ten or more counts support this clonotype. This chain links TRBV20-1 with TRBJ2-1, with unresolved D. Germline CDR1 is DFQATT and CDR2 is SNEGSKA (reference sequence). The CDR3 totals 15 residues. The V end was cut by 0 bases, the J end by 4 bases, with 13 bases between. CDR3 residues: CSARDLSLRYNEQFF. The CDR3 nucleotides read TGCAGTGCTAGAGATCTTTCACTCCGATACAATGAGCAGTTCTTC.

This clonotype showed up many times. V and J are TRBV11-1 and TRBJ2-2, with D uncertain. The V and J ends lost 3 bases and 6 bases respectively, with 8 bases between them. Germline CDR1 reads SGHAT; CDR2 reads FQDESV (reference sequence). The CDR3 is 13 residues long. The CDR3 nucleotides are TGTGCCAGCAGCTTGGAACGGTCCGGGGAGCTGTTTTTT. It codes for CASSLERSGELFF.

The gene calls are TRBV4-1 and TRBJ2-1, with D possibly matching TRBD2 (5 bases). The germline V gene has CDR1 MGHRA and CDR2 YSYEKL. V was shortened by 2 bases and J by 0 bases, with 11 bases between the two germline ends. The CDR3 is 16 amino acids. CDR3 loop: CASSQRGTPSYNEQFF. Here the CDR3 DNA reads TGCGCCAGCAGCCAACGGGGAACCCCCTCCTACAATGAGCAGTTCTTC.

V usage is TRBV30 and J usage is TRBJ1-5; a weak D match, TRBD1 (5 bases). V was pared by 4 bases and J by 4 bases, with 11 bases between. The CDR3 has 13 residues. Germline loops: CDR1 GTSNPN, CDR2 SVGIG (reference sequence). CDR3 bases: TGTGCCTGGAAAGGGGACGGGAATCAGCCCCAGCATTTT. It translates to CAWKGDGNQPQHF.

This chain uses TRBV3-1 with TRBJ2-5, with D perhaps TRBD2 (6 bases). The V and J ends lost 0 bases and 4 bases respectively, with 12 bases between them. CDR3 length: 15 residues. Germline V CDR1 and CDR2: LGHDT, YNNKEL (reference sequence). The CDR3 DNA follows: TGTGCCAGCAGCCAAGAATGGAGGGGAAGAGAGACCCAGTACTTC. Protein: CASSQEWRGRETQYF.

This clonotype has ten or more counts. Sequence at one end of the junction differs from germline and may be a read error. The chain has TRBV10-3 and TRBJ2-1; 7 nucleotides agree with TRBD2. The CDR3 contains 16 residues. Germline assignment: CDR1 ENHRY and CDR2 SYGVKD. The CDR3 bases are TGTGCCATCACTGAGCGGGGAGGGAGGTCGTCCAATGAGCAGTTCTTC. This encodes CAITERGGRSSNEQFF.